Below are 5 T cell receptor beta chains sequenced from a single sample in a study of Ad26.COV2.S vaccination and SARS-CoV-2 variants. TCRdb keeps only in-frame clones here, not all; method: immunoSEQ multiplex PCR. Of over 400,000 clones detected, 92% appear once; the ten largest clones hold 1.5% to 2%. Treatment indicated: about 20 received Ad26.COV2.S at low or high dose, single or two shots; about 5 received placebo; per-sample allocation not given. Sample collection was performed on day 63 after the first vaccine or placebo injection. The sample here was peripheral blood, taken in a trial of Ad26.COV2.S vaccine versus placebo. The receptors originated from a person between 18 and 60 years old who received the Ad26.COV2.S COVID-19 vaccine or a placebo.

On this clone: Other DNA sequences in this sample translate to the same CDR3. The chain recombines TRBV4-3 with TRBJ2-7; 7 bases are shared with TRBD2. V lost 3 bases, J lost 2 bases, and 4 bases stayed unmatched. The CDR3 is made up of 14 amino acids. Per germline, CDR1 LGHNA and CDR2 YSLEER. CDR3 DNA: TGCGCCAGCAGCCAGAGTGGGGGGGCCTACGAGCAGTACTTC. Translating it yields CASSQSGGAYEQYF.

V gene TRBV5-6 combines with J gene TRBJ2-5, with 7 bases that match TRBD1. J was trimmed by 5 bases and V by 3 bases; bases with no gene match: 1. Germline V gives CDR1 SGHDT, CDR2 YYEEEE. There are 12 residues in the CDR3. In DNA, the CDR3 is TGTGCCAGCAGCTACAGGGGTGAGACCCAGTACTTC. Translating gives CASSYRGETQYF.

The chain combines TRBV11-2 with TRBJ2-1, with 9 bases matching TRBD2. Germline V gives CDR1 SGHAT, CDR2 FQNNGV. CDR3 size: 14 residues. Trimming removed 3 bases from V and 8 bases from J; junction bases left unmatched: 5. This chain's CDR3 is CASSFLAGLYEQFF. CDR3 nucleotides: TGTGCCAGCAGCTTCCTAGCGGGGCTTTATGAGCAGTTCTTC.

Here the CDR3 DNA reads TGTGCCAGTAGTATTGGGGGGAATTCACCCCTCCACTTT. Protein sequence: CASSIGGNSPLHF. This chain connects TRBV19 to TRBJ1-6; TRBD1 is a possible D gene (5 bases). CDR1 LNHDA and CDR2 SQIVND come from the germline V gene (reference sequence). This CDR3 has 13 amino acids. Trimming left V 3 bases short and J 7 bases short, with 7 bases between. Filled out from reference TRBV19 and TRBJ1-6, the complete variable domain reads DGGITQSPKYLFRKEGQNVTLSCEQNLNHDAMYWYRQDPGQGLRLIYYSQIVNDFQKGDIAEGYSVSREKKESFPLTVTSAQKNPTAFYLCASSIGGNSPLHFGNGTRLTVT.

The genes are TRBV29-1 and TRBJ1-1; tentatively, D is TRBD1 (5 bases). Trimming pared 7 bases from V and 0 bases from J, leaving 15 bases between. The V gene's germline CDR1 is SQVTM and CDR2 ANQGSEA. The length of the CDR3 is 14 residues. CDR3 bases: TGCAGCGAACTTGAGGTGGGGGTGAACACTGAAGCTTTCTTT. Translating gives CSELEVGVNTEAFF.